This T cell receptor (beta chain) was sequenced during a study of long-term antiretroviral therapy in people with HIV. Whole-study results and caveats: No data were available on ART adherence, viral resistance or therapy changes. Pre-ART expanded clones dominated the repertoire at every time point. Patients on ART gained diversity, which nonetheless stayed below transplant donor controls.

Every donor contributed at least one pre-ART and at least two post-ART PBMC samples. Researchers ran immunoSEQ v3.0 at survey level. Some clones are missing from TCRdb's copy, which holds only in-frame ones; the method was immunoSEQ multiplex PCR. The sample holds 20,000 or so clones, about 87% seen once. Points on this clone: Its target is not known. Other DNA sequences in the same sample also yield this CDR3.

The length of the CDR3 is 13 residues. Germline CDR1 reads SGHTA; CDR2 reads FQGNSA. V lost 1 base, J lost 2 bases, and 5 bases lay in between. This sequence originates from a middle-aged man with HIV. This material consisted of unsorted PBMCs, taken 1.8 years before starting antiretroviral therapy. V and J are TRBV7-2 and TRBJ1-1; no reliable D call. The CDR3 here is CASSLGHNTEAFF. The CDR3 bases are TGTGCCAGCAGCTTAGGGCATAACACTGAAGCTTTCTTT.